The rows below give T cell receptor beta chains drawn from one sample of a study of graft-versus-host responses after intestinal transplantation. No antigen is known for these receptors. Sequencing used immunoSEQ multiplex PCR; TCRdb keeps in-frame clones, though not all of them. The sample yields about 59,000 clones, approximately 94% seen once. Here the sequenced sample was unstimulated CD4+ T cells sorted from spleen or lymph node cells, taken before transplant. These receptors originate from a human donor who was the organ donor for an intestinal transplant. CDR3s include the opening cysteine and the closing phenylalanine or tryptophan.

length	V	J	CDR3
14	TRBV27	TRBJ1-2	CASSLGGRGKSYTF
15	TRBV6-1	TRBJ2-7	CASSHTGGRTYEQYF
15	TRBV7-9	TRBJ1-2	CASSQSSGQGSGYTF
14	TRBV7-2	TRBJ1-2	CASSLIQVGYGYTF
17	TRBV19	TRBJ2-3	CASSLGPPPSLTDTQYF
15	TRBV5-1	TRBJ2-5	CASSLEVLGSGTQYF
13	TRBV4-2	TRBJ2-5	CASSLTGLETQYF
13	TRBV2	TRBJ1-1	CASRKTGNTEAFF
15	TRBV21-1	-	CASSKHRATSYEQYF
16	TRBV6-1	TRBJ2-7	CASSEAPARASYEQYF
15	TRBV7-2	TRBJ2-3	CASSSSLAAPVGQYF
14	TRBV4-2	TRBJ1-1	CASSQGGQNTEAFF
12	TRBV9	TRBJ2-2	CASSVPPGELFF
16	TRBV4-3	TRBJ1-2	CASSQDSSLTFYGYTF
16	TRBV27	TRBJ1-2	CASSSLNLWAPNGYTF
15	TRBV7-8	TRBJ1-3	CASSTRHLSGNTIYF
15	TRBV4-3	TRBJ2-5	CASSLGGALQETQYF
16	TRBV9	TRBJ2-2	CASTSSSGGLTGELFF